This T cell receptor beta chain was observed in a study of T cell changes during pregnancy in multiple sclerosis. Germline V gives CDR1 MGHRA, CDR2 YSYEKL. Trimming cost V 4 bases and J 5 bases, with 16 bases left between them. The CDR3 has 15 amino acids. The assay was immunoSEQ multiplex PCR, and TCRdb's table has in-frame clones only and misses some. The sample includes tens of thousands of clones, roughly 92% seen only once; the top ten take roughly 3.3%. The sequenced sample was peripheral blood, obtained after pregnancy. The chain links TRBV4-1 to TRBJ2-3, with D perhaps matching TRBD1 (6 bases). The TCR comes from a female donor in good health, enrolled as a control in a pregnancy study. CDR3 in amino acids: CASSPAVGAGDTQYF. The CDR3 bases are TGCGCCAGCAGCCCCGCAGTGGGGGCTGGAGATACGCAGTATTTT.